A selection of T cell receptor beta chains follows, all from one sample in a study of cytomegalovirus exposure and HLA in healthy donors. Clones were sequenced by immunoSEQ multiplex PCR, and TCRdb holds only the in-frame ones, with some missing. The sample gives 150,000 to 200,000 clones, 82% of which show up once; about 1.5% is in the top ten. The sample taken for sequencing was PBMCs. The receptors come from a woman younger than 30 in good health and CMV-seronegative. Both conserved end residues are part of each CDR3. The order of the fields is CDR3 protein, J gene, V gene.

CDR3 protein: CASGSGETAGGYTF; J gene: TRBJ1-2; V gene: TRBV7-8
CDR3 protein: CASSRLTQGDKLFF; J gene: TRBJ1-4; V gene: TRBV5-1
CDR3 protein: CSVEYRGRWREVGSGILQETQYF; J gene: TRBJ2-5; V gene: TRBV29-1
CDR3 protein: CASSTTITGTGRGLQYF; J gene: TRBJ2-4; V gene: TRBV5-6
CDR3 protein: CASSYEDSDEQYF; J gene: TRBJ2-7; V gene: TRBV6-5
CDR3 protein: CATSRDTSGRAVYEQYF; J gene: TRBJ2-7; V gene: TRBV15
CDR3 protein: CASSQETGNQPQHF; J gene: TRBJ1-5; V gene: TRBV4-3
CDR3 protein: CASSTQRPGVGGYTF; J gene: TRBJ1-2; V gene: TRBV28
CDR3 protein: CASSLVASTDTQYF; J gene: TRBJ2-3; V gene: TRBV19
CDR3 protein: CASSLQGASYNEQFF; J gene: TRBJ2-1; V gene: TRBV5-8
CDR3 protein: CAWSVRGARPALAGYTF; J gene: TRBJ1-2; V gene: TRBV30
CDR3 protein: CASSTETDTQYF; J gene: TRBJ2-3; V gene: TRBV5-1
CDR3 protein: CASSKARNRTGQGATNEKLFF; J gene: TRBJ1-4; V gene: TRBV21-1
CDR3 protein: CASSQGGSSGRKGVFF; J gene: TRBJ2-1; V gene: TRBV4-3
CDR3 protein: CASSVQTEETQYF; J gene: TRBJ2-5; V gene: TRBV6-1
CDR3 protein: CASSLEPRGEQFF; J gene: TRBJ2-1; V gene: TRBV7-7
CDR3 protein: CAWSFGKGSGELFF; J gene: TRBJ2-2; V gene: TRBV30
CDR3 protein: CASPGQGYNEQFF; J gene: TRBJ2-1; V gene: TRBV7-8
CDR3 protein: CASSLVAVTQYF; J gene: TRBJ2-3; V gene: TRBV7-2
CDR3 protein: CASSLEGAVKETQYF; J gene: TRBJ2-5; V gene: TRBV7-9
CDR3 protein: CSSSLSGSRTGELFF; J gene: TRBJ2-2; V gene: TRBV7-9
CDR3 protein: CASSETGGQETQYF; J gene: TRBJ2-5; V gene: TRBV25-1
CDR3 protein: CASSVGGSSYNEQFF; J gene: TRBJ2-1; V gene: TRBV27
CDR3 protein: CASSYGTSGRTDTQYF; J gene: TRBJ2-3; V gene: TRBV6-6
CDR3 protein: CASSIRVVGNQPQHF; J gene: TRBJ1-5; V gene: TRBV28
CDR3 protein: CATSKPAGVLDTQYF; J gene: TRBJ2-3; V gene: TRBV15
CDR3 protein: CASSRDWNYGYTF; J gene: TRBJ1-2; V gene: TRBV28
CDR3 protein: CASSQDLAGGDNEQFF; J gene: TRBJ2-1; V gene: TRBV4-3
CDR3 protein: CASSLRASGSEQFF; J gene: TRBJ2-1; V gene: TRBV5-4
CDR3 protein: CASTTGGPGETQYF; J gene: TRBJ2-5; V gene: TRBV5-1
CDR3 protein: CASSFFLAGENEQFF; J gene: TRBJ2-1; V gene: TRBV7-8
CDR3 protein: CASSPSGGDYEQYF; J gene: -; V gene: TRBV28
CDR3 protein: CSSSLTWTGTGELFF; J gene: TRBJ2-2; V gene: TRBV7-9
CDR3 protein: CASTGQMNTEAFF; J gene: TRBJ1-1; V gene: TRBV6-6
CDR3 protein: CASSLPATSTDTQYF; J gene: TRBJ2-3; V gene: TRBV5-4
CDR3 protein: CASSPPGVHMNTEAFF; J gene: TRBJ1-1; V gene: TRBV7-8
CDR3 protein: CASGFPRGELEDTQYF; J gene: TRBJ2-3; V gene: TRBV12-5
CDR3 protein: CASSLPDPRQANTGELFF; J gene: TRBJ2-2; V gene: TRBV5-1
CDR3 protein: CASSEGGRFGTGEGWDRWEQHF; J gene: TRBJ1-5; V gene: TRBV19
CDR3 protein: CAISESMGAAHTQYF; J gene: TRBJ2-3; V gene: TRBV10-3
CDR3 protein: CASSFRGGNSPLHF; J gene: TRBJ1-6; V gene: TRBV27
CDR3 protein: CASSTTLRDSSVSNQPQHF; J gene: TRBJ1-5; V gene: TRBV28
CDR3 protein: CASTTDRHFSQPQHF; J gene: TRBJ1-5; V gene: TRBV28
CDR3 protein: CAILRGPERGTDTQYF; J gene: TRBJ2-3; V gene: TRBV10-3
CDR3 protein: CASSSNRGNQPQHF; J gene: TRBJ1-5; V gene: TRBV27
CDR3 protein: CASSPLLAGGLYEQYF; J gene: TRBJ2-7; V gene: TRBV28
CDR3 protein: CASSITSHSNQPQHF; J gene: TRBJ1-5; V gene: TRBV19
CDR3 protein: CASSRSGSSGNEQFF; J gene: TRBJ2-1; V gene: TRBV18
CDR3 protein: CASSDVPGLTEAFF; J gene: TRBJ1-1; V gene: TRBV10-1
CDR3 protein: CASSPGQGLGYTF; J gene: TRBJ1-2; V gene: TRBV6-1
CDR3 protein: CAWSVLGEGDEAFF; J gene: TRBJ1-1; V gene: TRBV30
CDR3 protein: CASSLSGLGSYEQYF; J gene: TRBJ2-7; V gene: TRBV27
CDR3 protein: CASSWRTGLNGYTF; J gene: TRBJ1-2; V gene: TRBV5-1
CDR3 protein: CASSQATSYNNEQFF; J gene: TRBJ2-1; V gene: TRBV7-2